This TCR beta chain emerged from a study of human T cells and chemical hapten exposure. About the study: Largely, small differences in pooled library volume made per-sample TCR yields vary. Study-wide results and limits: While controls formed fewer of them, expanded TCRs formed significantly more large CDR3 similarity clusters.

To note about this clonotype: Its antigen is unknown.

TCRdb reprocessed the RACE reads via MiXCR and lists one record per CDR3 protein. Of more than 250,000 distinct CDR3 sequences listed, 7.7% are singletons. The CDR3 runs to 12 residues. The V end lost 4 bases, the J end lost 0 bases, and 6 bases lay between the germline ends. Per germline, CDR1 SQVTM and CDR2 ANQGSEA. As to time point: pre-sensitization, week 0. Treatment denoted: therapeutic diphenylcyclopropenone sensitization with weekly scalp DPC. The sample was whole blood, taken in connection with sensitization to the hapten diphenylcyclopropenone (DPC). The TCR sequence derives from a man younger than 35 with alopecia areata. Some clones in this sample may be carry-over from other donors' samples. V is TRBV29-1 and J is TRBJ1-1, with D hard to call. The CDR3 DNA reads TGCAGCGTTGCGGGCCTGAACACTGAAGCTTTCTTT. It is translated as CSVAGLNTEAFF.